This T cell receptor beta chain was profiled in a study of shared clonotypes between healthy human individuals (dated by TCRdb to about 2020). In terms of the full investigation: A few men and two women, aged 18 to 49 years, made up the cohort. For each donor, three plates each were used for CD4 naive and CD4 memory, two plates were used for CD8 naive, and one plate was used for CD8 memory. To estimate repertoire size and how much clonotype sharing occurs between individuals, the study deeply sequenced the blood TCR repertoires of several healthy adults. To increase sequencing depth and limit assay-specific biases, different laboratories used diverse techniques to prepare libraries and sequence TCR repertoires. Leukapheresis yielded between about 0.9 and 10 billion PBMCs per donor. On the study overall, not on this receptor specifically: Sampling was restricted to blood, and TCR repertoires in tissue are likely to differ from TCR repertoires in blood. Rarefaction of sorted-subset datasets indicated incomplete sequencing despite the large sequencing depth. Based on pairwise subsampling, the degree of clonotype sharing among donors was expected to be affected by sequencing depth. Because the study included a small number of donors, the genetic and exposure-history diversity represented was limited. Approximately 5% of naive CD4, 3.5% of naive CD8, roughly 2.4% of memory CD4, and about 0.4% of memory CD8 clonotypes were shared across several donors. Compared with non-shared clonotypes, clonotypes shared by all four sorted-subset donors had higher generation probabilities. Naive subsets generally had larger estimated clonotype richness than memory subsets.

TCR CDR3 regions were amplified from genomic DNA by multiplex PCR using the deep immunoSEQ assay. Genomic DNA extracted from each cell subset was distributed evenly over all wells of several immunoSEQ 96-well plates, and each plate served as one replicate. Each replicate PCR for sorted subsets received about 180 ng genomic DNA, equal to about 30,000 T cell genomes. The purified libraries were quantified using a Qubit 3.0 fluorometer, sized with a Bioanalyzer 2100, and then quantified again using the KAPA Library Quantification kit. Every immunoSEQ 96-well plate was sequenced on a separate single-read 150-cycle Illumina NextSeq 550 flow cell. The authors' analysis ran thus. Because the immunoSEQ output held only junctional sequences and lacked quality scores, the filtering could not match the filtering applied to full-length reads. Sequences were annotated with PyIR, a Python wrapper for IgBLAST v1.9, and V/J genes and CDR3 were assigned using IMGT germline references. Reads were removed for weak V/J assignments (E-value above 1e-6), missing CDR3, stop codons, out-of-frame junctions, or ambiguous translated residues. V3J clonotypes were defined by identical inferred V gene, J gene, and CDR3 amino acid sequence. Percentage overlap between repertoires was calculated by dividing the number of shared unique clonotypes by the size of the smaller repertoire. Three approaches were used to assess repertoire richness: RTK rarefaction, the Chao1 estimator, and Recon v2.1 estimates of unobserved clonotypes. For all TCRbeta clonotypes obtained by the gDNA method from four donors, generation probabilities were computed with OLGA. Not all clones reach the TCRdb copy of this immuneACCESS table, which keeps in-frame sequences only. Checked studies attribute under half of the gap to unresolved V genes and leave the rest unexplained. The DNA was the basis for D and trimming; V, J and clone size are from that table. This sample gives some 2,000,000 clones in total; less than 95% of them show up just once. The top ten clones comprise about 1.1% of the sample.

The CDR3 starts with the cysteine, ends with the phenylalanine, and has 16 residues. The retained sequence is limited to the CDR3, 48 bases, with the frame set at the first base. V is cut by 0 bases and J by 0 bases, and the space between the germline ends is 10 bases. For the CD8 naive samples, CD45RO-negative cells were positively selected for CCR7, yielding a CD45RA+CCR7+ population from which TemRA cells were excluded. Donors were healthy HIV-negative adults with no recently reported acute infections or vaccinations. Every donor was a Caucasian adult living in Nashville, Tennessee, USA. Blood was collected by leukapheresis, and PBMCs were isolated by Ficoll-Histopaque density gradient centrifugation and then cryopreserved in liquid nitrogen vapor phase. Analytical flow cytometry was used to check the purity and quantity of each magnetically sorted T cell population. Each sorted fraction had its genomic DNA isolated and then quantified by UV absorbance on a Nanodrop 2000c.

On this clone itself: The antigen it recognizes is unknown. Base qualities are not provided; no much larger clone lies one nucleotide away.

The receptor's source is a man aged 18 to 35 in good health. Recombination joined TRBV5-3 with TRBJ1-5, with no confident D gene call. TRBV5-3 is labeled an ORF, and its function is uncertain. Input material: naive CD8+ T cells sorted from blood. In the paper's terms, the cell subset or site label means: CD45RA+CCR7+. The DNA sequence is given as TGTGCCAGAAGCTTGGTGGTAGAGAATAGCAATCAGCCCCAGCATTTT. Its translation is CARSLVVENSNQPQHF.